What follows are 21 T cell receptor beta chains derived from one specimen sequenced in a study of blood T cell repertoires in COVID-19. Clones were sequenced by immunoSEQ multiplex PCR, and TCRdb holds only the in-frame ones, with some missing. The table lists about 380,000 clones, less than 85% of them singletons. Material for sequencing was peripheral blood. Receptors were obtained from a woman between 18 and 29 years old with acute or convalescent COVID-19.

The chain combines TRBV6-5 with TRBJ2-3, with D perhaps TRBD2 (6 bases). CDR3 length equals 11 residues. V dropped 4 bases and J dropped 11 bases, with 10 bases sitting between them. Looked up from germline, CDR1 is MNHEY and CDR2 is SVGAGI. The CDR3 DNA follows: TGTGCCAGCAGTTGGAGGGTAAAGCAGTATTTT. Translated, it gives CASSWRVKQYF.

The gene calls are TRBV6-5 and TRBJ1-5; D not certain. The CDR3 loop spans 13 amino acids. The V gene lost 5 bases and the J gene lost 8 bases, with 13 bases spanning the gap. Germline V gene sequence: CDR1 MNHEY, CDR2 SVGAGI. For the CDR3, the DNA is TGTGCCAGCAGTAACGGTGCGGTGGAGCCCCAGCATTTT. It is translated as CASSNGAVEPQHF.

The CDR3 here is CASSVVGGAAGELFF. CDR3 in DNA: TGTGCCAGCAGCGTAGTCGGGGGGGCCGCCGGGGAGCTGTTTTTT. The rearrangement links TRBV9 to TRBJ2-2, with 8 bases lining up with TRBD2. The CDR3 has 15 residues. Trimming took 0 bases from V and 6 from J; bases not matched to a gene: 4. Per the germline V gene, CDR1 is SGDLS and CDR2 is YYNGEE.

This clone was recorded a few times. The chain employs TRBV9 and TRBJ1-2; 9 nucleotides match TRBD1. CDR3 length: 14 residues. V was pared by 0 bases and J by 7 bases, with 4 bases of the junction left unmatched. CDR1 is SGDLS and CDR2 is YYNGEE in the germline V gene. DNA for the CDR3: TGTGCCAGCAGCGTAGCGGGACAGGGAAGTGGCTACACCTTC. Residues: CASSVAGQGSGYTF.

The chain has TRBV19 and TRBJ1-2, with unresolved D. Germline V CDR1 and CDR2: LNHDA, SQIVND (reference sequence). The V and J ends lost 3 bases and 4 bases respectively, with 6 bases between them. The CDR3 has 12 amino acids. The CDR3 protein is CASSMGGYGYTF. The CDR3 nucleotides read TGTGCCAGTAGTATGGGAGGCTATGGCTACACCTTC.

The chain is built from TRBV6-5 and TRBJ2-1, with D possibly TRBD2 on 6 matching bases. The CDR3 extends over 14 amino acids. Germline CDR1 and CDR2: MNHEY and SVGAGI. With 5 bases removed from V and 8 bases from J, the gap between germline ends came to 16 bases. CDR3 region: CASSPTSTVHEQFF. CDR3 nucleotides: TGTGCCAGCAGTCCGACTAGTACTGTCCATGAGCAGTTCTTC.

This rearrangement joins TRBV2 to TRBJ1-6; possibly TRBD1 for D (6 bases). The V end was cut by 5 bases, the J end by 2 bases, with 10 bases between. This CDR3 contains 15 residues. Germline assignment: CDR1 SNHLY and CDR2 FYNNEI. The CDR3 DNA reads as TGTGCCAGCAGTCCCCGGGACACCTATAATTCACCCCTCCACTTT. As protein: CASSPRDTYNSPLHF.

The chain is built from TRBV5-4 and TRBJ2-5; D ambiguous. Trimming shortened V by 1 base and J by 2 bases, and 6 bases separated the two germline ends. The length of the CDR3 is 13 residues. Per germline, CDR1 SGHNT and CDR2 YYREEE (reference sequence). The CDR3 sequence is CASSLQLQETQYF. For the CDR3, the DNA is TGTGCCAGCAGCTTGCAACTTCAAGAGACCCAGTACTTC.

The chain employs TRBV4-1 and TRBJ1-2; 8 nucleotides agree with TRBD1. CDR1 and CDR2 (germline): MGHRA, YSYEKL. Trimming took 1 base from V and 2 from J; bases not matched to a gene: 3. The CDR3 sequence is 15 residues long. In DNA form, the CDR3 reads TGCGCCAGCAGCCAAGCAGGGGGCTCAAACTATGGCTACACCTTC. It encodes CASSQAGGSNYGYTF.

The chain is built from TRBV11-2 and TRBJ1-1, with D maybe TRBD1 (6 bases). V lost 4 bases to trimming and J lost 7 bases, with 13 bases between them. Germline V lookup: CDR1 SGHAT, CDR2 FQNNGV. The CDR3 runs to 13 residues. CDR3 loop: CASSSPRGSEAFF. CDR3 DNA: TGTGCCAGCAGCTCGCCCAGGGGCAGTGAAGCTTTCTTT. Using reference TRBV11-2 and TRBJ1-1 for the parts outside the CDR3, the full variable domain is EAGVAQSPRYKIIEKRQSVAFWCNPISGHATLYWYQQILGQGPKLLIQFQNNGVVDDSQLPKDRFSAERLKGVDSTLKIQPAKLEDSAVYLCASSSPRGSEAFFGQGTRLTVV.

The chain combines TRBV5-1 with TRBJ2-7; 8 positions match TRBD1. The trim removed 4 bases at V and 3 bases at J, leaving 6 bases unmatched. CDR3 length equals 14 residues. Germline V gene sequence: CDR1 SGHRS, CDR2 YFSETQ. CDR3 nucleotide sequence: TGCGCCAGCAGCCCTCTGGACAGGGTCTACGAGCAGTACTTC. This codes for CASSPLDRVYEQYF.

This chain links TRBV7-2 with TRBJ1-4; TRBD1 agrees at 7 bases. Germline values: CDR1 SGHTA, CDR2 FQGNSA. The CDR3 runs 15 residues. Unmatched junction bases numbered 6, after V lost 4 bases and J lost 4 bases. CDR3 nucleotides: TGTGCCAGCAGCTCATGGACAGGATATAATGAAAAACTGTTTTTT. Translated: CASSSWTGYNEKLFF.

The chain is built from TRBV4-1 and TRBJ2-1; TRBD1 aligns across 10 bases. V lost 0 bases and J lost 7; bases outside the gene matches: 9. Germline V lookup: CDR1 MGHRA, CDR2 YSYEKL. CDR3 size: 17 residues. The CDR3 sequence: CASSQDRRDRGRNEQFF. CDR3 nucleotides: TGCGCCAGCAGCCAAGATCGCAGGGACAGGGGAAGGAATGAGCAGTTCTTC.

The rearrangement joins TRBV5-1 to TRBJ2-7; 8 bases align to TRBD1. Germline V gene sequence: CDR1 SGHRS, CDR2 YFSETQ. The CDR3 covers 15 residues. V was pared by 0 bases and J by 4 bases, with 6 bases of the junction left unmatched. In DNA form, the CDR3 reads TGCGCCAGCAGCTTGGAGGACAGGGTATCTTACGAGCAGTACTTC. This codes for CASSLEDRVSYEQYF.

This clone was observed once. The chain couples TRBV12-3 or TRBV12-4 to TRBJ1-1; 8 bases map to TRBD1. Germline trimming cut 7 bases from V and 4 bases from J; bases unmatched to any gene: 5. This CDR3 is 13 amino acids long. The CDR3 loop is CASTEDRGTEAFF. In DNA, the CDR3 is TGTGCCAGCACAGAAGACAGGGGCACTGAAGCTTTCTTT.

The rearrangement uses TRBV19 and TRBJ2-3, with a weak D call TRBD1 (5 bases). V lost 10 bases to trimming and J lost 0 bases, with 17 bases between them. The CDR3 spans 15 residues. Looked up from germline, CDR1 is LNHDA and CDR2 is SQIVND (reference sequence). The CDR3 loop reads CATRPAGKSTDTQYF. CDR3 nucleotides: TGTGCCACCCGGCCCGCAGGGAAAAGCACAGATACGCAGTATTTT.

The gene calls are TRBV6-2 or TRBV6-3 and TRBJ2-2; 7 bases agree with TRBD1. The germline gives CDR1 MNHEY, CDR2 SVGEGT. J was trimmed by 0 bases and V by 4 bases; bases with no gene match: 5. The CDR3 is 16 residues long. The CDR3 reads CASSLLGQANTGELFF. CDR3 DNA: TGTGCCAGCAGTTTACTAGGACAGGCGAACACCGGGGAGCTGTTTTTT.

In nucleotides, the CDR3 is TGTGCCAGCAGACAAACTAGCATCCACGAGCAGTACTTC. As protein: CASRQTSIHEQYF. This chain links TRBV27 with TRBJ2-7, with D tentatively TRBD2 (6 bases). The CDR3 loop spans 13 amino acids. Germline lookup yields CDR1 MNHEY and CDR2 SMNVEV (reference sequence). The V end was cut by 6 bases, the J end by 5 bases, with 14 bases between.

The gene calls are TRBV19 and TRBJ2-1, with 8 nucleotides matching TRBD1. Germline-derived CDR1 and CDR2 are LNHDA and SQIVND (reference sequence). The CDR3 is 15 amino acids. Trimming removed 3 bases from V and 7 bases from J; junction bases left unmatched: 8. The CDR3 region is CASSISGTGLNEQFF. The DNA of the CDR3 is TGTGCCAGTAGTATTTCCGGGACAGGCTTGAATGAGCAGTTCTTC.

In its sample, this clone was seen once. CDR3 coding DNA: TGTGCCAGTAGTATGAATGGGGGCGCGTCGGCTGGAAACACCATATATTTT. This encodes CASSMNGGASAGNTIYF. The J gene is TRBJ1-3, the V gene TRBV19; TRBD1 is a possible D gene (6 bases). This CDR3 region has 17 residues. Germline values: CDR1 LNHDA, CDR2 SQIVND (reference sequence). V lost 3 bases and J lost 2, with 17 bases in between. Together with reference TRBV19 and TRBJ1-3, the CDR3 gives the full variable domain: DGGITQSPKYLFRKEGQNVTLSCEQNLNHDAMYWYRQDPGQGLRLIYYSQIVNDFQKGDIAEGYSVSREKKESFPLTVTSAQKNPTAFYLCASSMNGGASAGNTIYFGEGSWLTVV.

CDR3 DNA: TGTGCCAGTAGTATAGATCACAGGATCACTGAAGCTTTCTTT. Its translation: CASSIDHRITEAFF. J is TRBJ1-1 and V is TRBV19, with D possibly TRBD1 on 5 matching bases. V shed 0 bases and J shed 4 bases, with 9 bases lying between them. The CDR3 is 14 amino acids. Germline CDR1 LNHDA, CDR2 SQIVND (reference sequence).